A single sample is the source of the 30 T cell receptor beta chains below, sequenced in a study of metastatic and nonmetastatic thyroid tumors. Treatment of any kind had been given to no patient before thyroid surgery. TCRdb re-processed the PCR reads through MiXCR. The table has tens of thousands of clones, approximately 22% seen once; the top ten hold more than 3.5%. The sequenced sample was blood. The receptors originated from a female donor with papillary thyroid cancer or a benign thyroid nodule (not recorded which). Some clones in this sample may be carry-over from other donors' samples.

This clone showed up many times. The DNA of the CDR3 is TGTGCCAGCAGCCTAGGACAGGGATTTGACGAGCAGTACTTC. It specifies CASSLGQGFDEQYF. V gene TRBV5-4 combines with J gene TRBJ2-7; 8 bases line up with TRBD1. The CDR3 contains 14 residues. Germline V gene lookup returns CDR1 SGHNT and CDR2 YYREEE (reference sequence). J was trimmed by 5 bases and V by 4 bases; bases with no gene match: 8.

With regard to this clone: One end of the junction is discordant with germline, which a read error may explain. Other nucleotide sequences in the sample specify the same CDR3. This chain uses TRBV20-1 with TRBJ1-6; D might be TRBD1 (5 bases). CDR3 size: 15 residues. In germline, CDR1 is DFQATT, CDR2 SNEGSKA (reference sequence). CDR3: CSARGGRGINSPLHF. In DNA, the CDR3 is TGCAGCGCTAGGGGTGGGAGGGGAATTAATTCACCCCTCCACTTC.

This clone was found many times. The CDR3 here is CASSDSGQGAYEQYF. The CDR3 DNA reads as TGTGCCAGCAGCGACTCGGGACAGGGGGCCTACGAGCAGTACTTC. The gene calls are TRBV3-1 and TRBJ2-7; TRBD1 matches 11 bases. The ends lost 5 bases at V and 2 bases at J; junction bases unmatched: 5. CDR3 length equals 15 residues. Germline V lookup: CDR1 LGHDT, CDR2 YNNKEL (reference sequence).

This clone was detected ten times or more. The chain combines TRBV10-2 with TRBJ1-1, with unresolved D. The V end lost 6 bases, the J end lost 1 base, and 6 bases lay between the germline ends. The CDR3 has 12 residues. Germline V lookup: CDR1 WSHSY, CDR2 SAAADI. The CDR3 nucleotides read TGCGCCAGCAGAGCGCAGAACACTGAAGCTTTCTTT. It codes for CASRAQNTEAFF.

This clone occurred many times. The chain carries TRBV29-1 and TRBJ2-7; 7 positions match TRBD1. CDR1 is SQVTM and CDR2 is ANQGSEA in the germline V gene. Trimming took 5 bases from V and 2 from J; bases not matched to a gene: 3. The CDR3 runs to 12 residues. For the CDR3, the DNA is TGCAGCGTTAGGGACAGAGCCTACGAGCAGTACTTC. Translated: CSVRDRAYEQYF.

This clone was recorded many times. The CDR3 spells CASTSGTLSGNTIYF. The CDR3 DNA follows: TGTGCCAGCACCTCCGGGACCCTCTCTGGAAACACCATATATTTT. V gene TRBV2 combines with J gene TRBJ1-3; perhaps TRBD1 as D (5 bases). Trimming took 7 bases from V and 0 from J, leaving 13 bases between them. CDR1 and CDR2 from the germline V gene are SNHLY and FYNNEI. This CDR3 region has 15 residues.

At least ten counts were recorded for this clone. This rearrangement joins TRBV6-1 to TRBJ1-2; weak D call: TRBD1 (6 bases). The CDR3 runs to 12 residues. Germline CDR1 and CDR2: MNHNS and SASEGT. Trimming left V 7 bases short and J 8 bases short, with 14 bases between. The CDR3 sequence is CASKQQGGGYTF. Here the CDR3 DNA reads TGTGCCAGCAAACAACAGGGAGGAGGCTACACCTTC.

This clone was picked up many times. Other nucleotide sequences in the sample specify the same CDR3. The chain has TRBV20-1 and TRBJ2-5, with TRBD1 matching over 8 bases. Germline CDR1 reads DFQATT; CDR2 reads SNEGSKA (reference sequence). CDR3 size: 14 residues. The junction had 6 bases not matched to a gene; V was cut back by 1 base and J by 5 bases. CDR3 loop: CSARVPGGMETQYF. The CDR3 DNA sequence: TGCAGTGCTAGAGTCCCAGGGGGCATGGAGACCCAGTACTTC.

This clone occurred a few times. This could be a read error, since a much larger clone is one nucleotide away. V and J are TRBV6-4 and TRBJ1-1; perhaps TRBD1 as D (5 bases). The CDR3 sequence is 17 residues long. Trimming pared 3 bases from V and 6 bases from J, leaving 23 bases between. Germline CDR1 is MRHNA and CDR2 is SNTAGT. The CDR3 here is CASSESVGGHPRSEAFF. The CDR3 coding sequence is TGTGCCAGCAGTGAGTCGGTGGGAGGACATCCTAGGTCTGAAGCTTTCTTT.

This clone was observed many times. The rearrangement links TRBV5-1 to TRBJ1-1, with no clear D. Germline lookup yields CDR1 SGHRS and CDR2 YFSETQ. This CDR3 contains 12 residues. V shed 2 bases and J shed 3 bases, with 5 bases lying between them. CDR3 coding DNA: TGCGCCAGCAGCTTTGGTGACACTGAAGCTTTCTTT. Translated: CASSFGDTEAFF.

The rearrangement links TRBV6-1 to TRBJ2-2, with D perhaps TRBD1 (5 bases). V was pared by 5 bases and J by 7 bases, with 14 bases between. This CDR3 spans 14 amino acids. In germline, CDR1 is MNHNS, CDR2 SASEGT. As DNA, the CDR3 is TGTGCCAGCAGTCGTAAGCCAGGGCTCGGGGAGCTGTTTTTT. It yields the protein CASSRKPGLGELFF.

The genes are TRBV4-1 and TRBJ2-7, with no clear D. Germline assignment: CDR1 MGHRA and CDR2 YSYEKL. Trimming pared 0 bases from V and 7 bases from J, leaving 16 bases between. The CDR3 contains 15 residues. CDR3 sequence: CASSQDQTRDGEQYF. DNA of the CDR3: TGCGCCAGCAGCCAAGATCAGACACGAGATGGAGAGCAGTACTTC.

Many counts were recorded for this clone. The identical CDR3 is also encoded by other nucleotide sequences in the sample. J is TRBJ2-1 and V is TRBV12-3 or TRBV12-4; 13 nucleotides match TRBD2. The CDR3 is made up of 17 amino acids. J was trimmed by 7 bases and V by 4 bases; bases with no gene match: 10. CDR3 protein: CASSSGKGLAGRNEQFF. For the CDR3, the DNA is TGTGCCAGCAGTTCAGGGAAGGGACTAGCGGGAAGGAATGAGCAGTTCTTC.

This clone was detected ten times or more. The V call is TRBV5-1, the J call TRBJ2-5; D is possibly TRBD2 (6 bases). Germline V lookup: CDR1 SGHRS, CDR2 YFSETQ. Trimming left V 0 bases short and J 4 bases short, with 10 bases between. The CDR3 is 14 residues long. This CDR3 reads CASSLAGDRETQYF. CDR3 DNA sequence: TGCGCCAGCAGCTTGGCGGGGGATAGAGAGACCCAGTACTTC.

Many counts were recorded for this clone. The CDR3 sequence: CASDRDRVSQPQHF. In nucleotides, the CDR3 is TGTGCCAGCGACCGGGACAGGGTGAGCCAGCCCCAGCATTTT. This rearrangement joins TRBV19 to TRBJ1-5, with 9 bases identical to TRBD1. The CDR3 contains 14 residues. The V gene's germline CDR1 is LNHDA and CDR2 SQIVND (reference sequence). The J segment lost 7 bases and the V segment lost 9 bases, leaving 10 bases of the junction unmatched.

The table lists this clone with many counts. The rearrangement links TRBV10-3 to TRBJ2-7; 9 nucleotides line up with TRBD2. The CDR3 is made up of 16 amino acids. Germline V CDR1 and CDR2: ENHRY, SYGVKD. V lost 7 bases, J lost 2 bases, and 12 bases stayed unmatched. The CDR3 region is CAITEEVSGRAYEQYF. In DNA form, the CDR3 reads TGTGCCATCACCGAGGAAGTTAGCGGGAGAGCCTACGAGCAGTACTTC.

With respect to this clone: This could be a read error, since a much larger clone is one nucleotide away. This chain connects TRBV3-1 to TRBJ2-5; D possibly uses TRBD1 or TRBD2 (6 bases each). The V gene lost 7 bases and the J gene lost 7 bases, with 22 bases spanning the gap. Germline V gives CDR1 LGHDT, CDR2 YNNKEL (reference sequence). The CDR3 loop spans 15 amino acids. As DNA, the CDR3 is TGTGCCAGCATCCCACAAGGGGGGAGTTCAGCGACCCAGTACTTC. This gives the protein CASIPQGGSSATQYF.

This clone was picked up many times. J is TRBJ2-3 and V is TRBV24-1; 7 nucleotides align to TRBD1. Germline CDR1 is KGHDR and CDR2 is SFDVKD. V lost 5 bases to trimming and J lost 0 bases; unmatched junction nucleotides: 4. The length of the CDR3 is 15 residues. CDR3 DNA: TGTGCCACCAGTGTGAACAGGGGTAGCACAGATACGCAGTATTTT. Protein: CATSVNRGSTDTQYF.

This clone appeared many times. The rearrangement links TRBV6-1 to TRBJ1-2; 8 nucleotides align to TRBD1. Germline V gene sequence: CDR1 MNHNS, CDR2 SASEGT. The CDR3 consists of 16 residues. V lost 9 bases to trimming and J lost 4 bases; unmatched junction nucleotides: 16. The CDR3 bases are TGTGCCAGTATCCCCGCGGGACAGGCGGTCCTCTATGGCTACACCTTC. Protein product: CASIPAGQAVLYGYTF.

The rearrangement joins TRBV7-3 to TRBJ2-1; D uncertain. Germline V gene sequence: CDR1 SGHTA, CDR2 FQGTGA. V lost 5 bases and J 3 bases, leaving 5 bases between the germline ends. The CDR3 has 12 residues. As DNA, the CDR3 is TGTGCCAGCAGCCGACTCTACAATGAGCAGTTCTTC. The encoded protein is CASSRLYNEQFF.

The chain is built from TRBV20-1 and TRBJ2-1, with TRBD2 identical over 8 bases. J was trimmed by 10 bases and V by 6 bases; bases with no gene match: 14. The CDR3 consists of 14 residues. Germline-derived CDR1 and CDR2 are DFQATT and SNEGSKA (reference sequence). This chain's CDR3 is CSAPAIGRAKEQFF. Here the CDR3 DNA reads TGCAGTGCGCCAGCTATCGGGAGGGCCAAAGAGCAGTTCTTC.

This clone was found a few times. The junction shows a germline mismatch at one end, possibly a read error. The chain joins TRBV28 to TRBJ1-5; 8 bases are shared with TRBD1. This CDR3 is built from 16 residues. Germline values: CDR1 MDHEN, CDR2 SYDVKM. Here the CDR3 DNA reads TGTGCCAGAAGTTTATTAGGACAGGGTCGTCCTTTTCCCCAGCATTTT. Its translation: CARSLLGQGRPFPQHF.

The table lists this clone with many counts. The rearrangement joins TRBV30 to TRBJ2-7; no definite D call. V was pared by 5 bases and J by 5 bases, with 19 bases between. Germline V CDR1 and CDR2: GTSNPN, SVGIG (reference sequence). This CDR3 is built from 14 residues. As DNA, the CDR3 is TGTGCCTGGGGCCCCTCTGCGTATGGGAACGAGCAGTACTTC. As protein: CAWGPSAYGNEQYF.

The chain couples TRBV4-3 to TRBJ2-3; D is unclear. The germline V gene encodes CDR1 LGHNA and CDR2 YSLEER. This CDR3 region has 15 residues. The V and J ends lost 4 bases and 4 bases respectively, with 15 bases between them. Here the CDR3 reads CASSPSASGPDTQYF. CDR3 DNA sequence: TGCGCCAGCAGCCCTTCGGCCTCCGGTCCAGATACGCAGTATTTT.

The rearrangement uses TRBV5-1 and TRBJ2-7; D unclear. CDR1 is SGHRS and CDR2 is YFSETQ in the germline V gene. With 2 bases removed from V and 3 bases from J, the gap between germline ends came to 15 bases. This CDR3 spans 15 amino acids. CDR3 in amino acids: CASSFSSVSFYEQYF. The CDR3 DNA is TGCGCCAGCAGCTTCAGCAGCGTGAGTTTCTACGAGCAGTACTTC.

As for this clone: Given a much more abundant clone one base away, this may be a read error. The chain is built from TRBV7-3 and TRBJ1-5; D is uncertain. This CDR3 comprises 10 residues. Germline V lookup: CDR1 SGHTA, CDR2 FQGTGA. The ends were cut back, 5 bases at V and 9 bases at J, with 5 bases in the middle. This chain's CDR3 is CASSPGPQHF. In DNA, the CDR3 is TGTGCCAGCAGCCCGGGGCCCCAGCATTTT.

The chain has TRBV5-1 and TRBJ2-3, with D possibly TRBD2 on 7 matching bases. V dropped 2 bases and J dropped 4 bases, with 14 bases sitting between them. Germline V gives CDR1 SGHRS, CDR2 YFSETQ. This CDR3 comprises 15 residues. This CDR3 is CASSFRGGGPDTQYF. Here the CDR3 DNA reads TGCGCCAGCAGCTTCAGGGGAGGGGGGCCAGATACGCAGTATTTT.

This clone has ten or more counts. The gene calls are TRBV19 and TRBJ2-7; the D is unclear. The V and J ends lost 10 bases and 13 bases respectively, with 11 bases between them. The germline V gene has CDR1 LNHDA and CDR2 SQIVND (reference sequence). The CDR3 has 8 amino acids. CDR3 sequence: CATKPLYF. DNA for the CDR3: TGTGCCACAAAGCCCTTATACTTC.

There are many counts of this clone. The chain joins TRBV11-2 to TRBJ2-1; D unclear. Trimming took off 2 bases at V and 7 bases at J, with 12 bases between the two ends. CDR1 and CDR2 from the germline V gene are SGHAT and FQNNGV. There are 14 residues in the CDR3. CDR3 nucleotide sequence: TGTGCCAGCAGCTTAAGGTGGGCCGTAAATGAGCAGTTCTTC. Protein: CASSLRWAVNEQFF.

This clone was counted at least ten times. This chain connects TRBV7-9 to TRBJ2-2, with TRBD1 matching over 9 bases. Per germline, CDR1 SEHNR and CDR2 FQNEAQ (reference sequence). The V segment lost 1 base and the J segment 2 bases; nucleotides outside the gene matches: 2. The CDR3 is 16 residues long. CDR3 residues: CASSLETGGNTGELFF. CDR3 nucleotide sequence: TGTGCCAGCAGCTTAGAGACAGGGGGAAACACCGGGGAGCTGTTTTTT.